This is a list of T cell receptor beta chains from one sample in a study of T cells in Graves' hyperthyroidism and ophthalmopathy. One entry per CDR3 protein, called by TCRdb with MiXCR from the multiplex PCR reads. Of hundreds of thousands of distinct CDR3 sequences in the sample, over 15% were seen once. Sequenced input: blood. The receptor set was obtained from a woman aged 18-29 years with Graves' hyperthyroidism. Both conserved end residues are part of each CDR3. D genes are given only for firm matches. Some rows have no size entry. The others give once, few or many, or a class for an expanded clone.

>TRBV7-2|NA|TRBJ2-5|NA
TGTGCCAGCAGCTTAGAAGGCGGCCGAGCCCAGTACTTC
CASSLEGGRAQYF
>TRBV12-3/TRBV12-4|many|TRBJ2-7|TRBD1
TGTGCCAGCCAAAGAGGACAGGAAACCTACGAGCAGTACTTC
CASQRGQETYEQYF
>TRBV29-1|NA|TRBJ2-1|NA
TGCAGCGTTGGGGGTGCAGGGGACAACTTTGAGCAGTTCTTC
CSVGGAGDNFEQFF
>TRBV28|many|TRBJ2-7|TRBD2
TGTGCCAGCAGTCCAACCGGGACTAGCGGATCTTACGAGCAGTACTTC
CASSPTGTSGSYEQYF
>TRBV20-1|few|TRBJ2-7|NA
TGCAGTGCATTTCACGGAGAGCAGTACTTC
CSAFHGEQYF
>TRBV29-1|NA|TRBJ2-7|TRBD1
TGCAGCGTTGAATCCTGGACAGGGTCCTACGCGCAGTACTTC
CSVESWTGSYAQYF
>TRBV11-3|once|TRBJ2-1|TRBD2
TGTGCCAGCAGCCGCGGACTAGCGGGAGGGGAGAGGCAGTTCTTC
CASSRGLAGGERQFF
>TRBV10-1|few|TRBJ1-5|TRBD1
TGCGCCAGCAGCGGAGAGGGGGGACAGGGGGAGGATAGCAATCAGCCCCAGCATTTT
CASSGEGGQGEDSNQPQHF
>TRBV20-1|many|TRBJ2-7|TRBD1
TGCAGTGCCCGGGACAGTCCTAACTACGAGCAGTACTTC
CSARDSPNYEQYF
>TRBV7-9|NA|TRBJ1-2|TRBD1
TGTGCCAGCAGCTTACGGACAGGGCTAGGGGGGGATGGCTACACCTTC
CASSLRTGLGGDGYTF
>TRBV24-1|NA|TRBJ1-4|NA
TGTGCCACCCGCATGGTTTATTTGGCAGGGAAAGGTATATGTGAAAAACTGTTTTTT
CATRMVYLAGKGICEKLFF
>TRBV7-2|NA|TRBJ2-7|TRBD2
TGTGCCAGCAGCTTAGCCCCAGCGGGAGGGGCCTACAATGAGCAGTACTTC
CASSLAPAGGAYNEQYF
>TRBV29-1|many|TRBJ2-7|TRBD2
TGCAGCGTTTCTAGCGGGAGTCCCAACGAGCAGTACTTC
CSVSSGSPNEQYF
>TRBV19|few|TRBJ1-3|NA
TGTGCCAGTGCCCTAGGGGGGGCCTCTGGAAACACCATATATTTT
CASALGGASGNTIYF
>TRBV24-1|NA|TRBJ2-1|NA
TGTGCCACCAGTGATCTCCTAGTGAGTGAGCAGTTCTTC
CATSDLLVSEQFF
>TRBV20-1|many|TRBJ2-1|TRBD2
TGCAGTGCTAGCGGGGGGGCCTGGGACAATGAGCAGTTCTTC
CSASGGAWDNEQFF
>TRBV11-2|few|TRBJ1-2|TRBD1
TGTGCCAGCAACCTACCGGGACAGGGAGCGCGTGGCTACACCTTC
CASNLPGQGARGYTF
>TRBV12-3/TRBV12-4|NA|TRBJ1-1|TRBD1
TGTGCCAGCAGTAGCCGGGACAGGGGGGTCTTT
CASSSRDRGVF
>TRBV4-1|NA|TRBJ1-5|NA
TGCGCCAGCCACCCCGCAGGGGATGGTCAGCCCCAGCATTTT
CASHPAGDGQPQHF
>TRBV7-9|NA|TRBJ2-1|NA
TGTGCCAGCAGCTTAGTATCTAGCGGCGTAAAAGGGGGCTCCTACAATGAGCAGTTCTTC
CASSLVSSGVKGGSYNEQFF
>TRBV7-9|few|TRBJ2-7|NA
TGTGCCAGCAGCCCACGGACTGCTACTTCCTACGAGCAGTACTTC
CASSPRTATSYEQYF
>TRBV27|NA|TRBJ2-4|NA
TGTGCCAGCACTCAAAGAACAGCCCTAGCCAAAAACATTCAGTACTTC
CASTQRTALAKNIQYF
>TRBV20-1|many|TRBJ2-5|NA
TGCAGTGTCCCAAACCAGGGGACCTCTCGAGAGACCCAGTACTTC
CSVPNQGTSRETQYF
>TRBV7-2|many|TRBJ2-7|NA
TGTGCCAGCAGCTTAGCGACTTGGGGCGGCGAGCAGTACTTC
CASSLATWGGEQYF
>TRBV4-2|NA|TRBJ2-3|TRBD2
TGTGCCAGCAGCCAAGATCGTCCTAGCGGAGTTAGCACAGATACGCAGTATTTT
CASSQDRPSGVSTDTQYF
>TRBV15|NA|TRBJ2-7|NA
TGTGCCACCAGCACCGGGCAAGGGTCCCTTCTTTACGAGCAGTACTTC
CATSTGQGSLLYEQYF
>TRBV27|many|TRBJ2-1|NA
TGTGCCAGCAGTTTATCTTCGGGGGCGACCTACAATGAGCAGTTCTTC
CASSLSSGATYNEQFF
>TRBV12-5|NA|TRBJ2-7|NA
TGTGCTAGTGGTTTTGGCGGGACCTCCTACGAGCAGTACTTC
CASGFGGTSYEQYF
>TRBV6-1|many|TRBJ1-5|TRBD1
TGTGCCAGCAGTGATGGACAGGGGTTGGTCGGCAATCAGCCCCAGCATTTT
CASSDGQGLVGNQPQHF
>TRBV2|many|TRBJ2-3|NA
TGTGCCAGCAGTGATTATGGGGCTACCTTCACAGATACGCAGTATTTT
CASSDYGATFTDTQYF
>TRBV18|NA|TRBJ1-1|NA
TGTGCCAGCTCACCAACGTACGGTCGGGTGGGGACTGAAGCTTTCTTT
CASSPTYGRVGTEAFF
>TRBV2|many|TRBJ2-5|NA
TGTGCCAGCAGTGTTGGAGAGACCCAGTACTTC
CASSVGETQYF
>TRBV20-1|few|TRBJ2-2|NA
TGCAGTGCTAGAGAAGGGAGCGGGGAGCTGTTTTTT
CSAREGSGELFF
>TRBV27|many|TRBJ2-3|NA
TGTGCCAGCAGGAGCGACCGGGTAACGCAGTATTTT
CASRSDRVTQYF
>TRBV6-1|NA|TRBJ1-1|TRBD1
TGTGCCAGGGACAGGGAAACGAACACTGAAGCTTTCTTT
CARDRETNTEAFF
>TRBV19|few|TRBJ1-2|NA
TGTGCCAGTAGTACTCGCCTGGGGGCGGGCTATGGCTACACCTTC
CASSTRLGAGYGYTF
>TRBV20-1|many|TRBJ2-1|NA
TGCAGTGCTAGAGTCCGGAATGAGCAGTTCTTC
CSARVRNEQFF
>TRBV9|NA|TRBJ2-7|TRBD1
TGTGCCAGCAGCCTGTACCTCCCAGGGGGTGGCTCCTACGAGCAGTACTTC
CASSLYLPGGGSYEQYF
>TRBV5-5|many|TRBJ1-5|NA
TGTGCCAGCAGCTTGGCGGGAAATAGCAATCAGCCCCAGCATTTT
CASSLAGNSNQPQHF
>TRBV30|many|TRBJ2-3|TRBD2
TGTGCCTGGAGTGTCAGCGGGAGTACAGATACGCAGTATTTT
CAWSVSGSTDTQYF
>TRBV19|many|TRBJ1-1|TRBD1
TGTGCCAGTAGTATTAGACAGGGGTTGAACACTGAAGCTTTCTTT
CASSIRQGLNTEAFF
>TRBV10-3|few|TRBJ2-5|NA
TGTGCCATCAGTAACCAGGGGGGGCAAGAGACCCAGTACTTC
CAISNQGGQETQYF
>TRBV3-1|many|TRBJ2-1|NA
TGTGCCAGCAGCCCACTACAGTACAATGAGCAGTTCTTC
CASSPLQYNEQFF